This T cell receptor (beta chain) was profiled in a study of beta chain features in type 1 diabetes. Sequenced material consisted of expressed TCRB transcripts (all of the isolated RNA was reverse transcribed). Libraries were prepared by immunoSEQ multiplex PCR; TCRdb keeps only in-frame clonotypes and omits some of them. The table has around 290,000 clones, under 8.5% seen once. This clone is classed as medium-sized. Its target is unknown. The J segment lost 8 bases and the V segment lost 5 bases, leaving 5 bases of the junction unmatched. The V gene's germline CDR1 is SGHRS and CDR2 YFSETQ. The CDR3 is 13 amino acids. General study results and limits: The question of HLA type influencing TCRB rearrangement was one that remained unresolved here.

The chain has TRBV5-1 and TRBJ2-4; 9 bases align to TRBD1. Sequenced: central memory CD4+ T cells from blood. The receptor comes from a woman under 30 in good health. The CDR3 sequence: CASSPDRGYIQYF. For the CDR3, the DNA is TGCGCCAGCAGTCCTGACAGGGGGTACATTCAGTACTTC. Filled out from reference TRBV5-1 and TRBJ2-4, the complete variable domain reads KAGVTQTPRYLIKTRGQQVTLSCSPISGHRSVSWYQQTPGQGLQFLFEYFSETQRNKGNFPGRFSGRQFSNSRSEMNVSTLELGDSALYLCASSPDRGYIQYFGAGTRLSVL.